This T cell receptor beta chain comes out of a study of blood T cell repertoires in COVID-19. Across the study: The study drew acute and convalescent COVID-19 samples from the United States, Italy and Spain. T cells, B-cell-depleted T cells, or PBMCs supplied cDNA or gDNA.

Original analysis: Estimation of nucleated cell counts relied on the amplification of reference gene primers. Measured with immunoSEQ multiplex PCR; TCRdb has only the in-frame clones, and not every one. That table is the source of V, J and clone size, and D and trimming were worked out from the DNA. The sample lists about 100,000 clones, 79% occurring once. Germline CDR1 reads MGHRA; CDR2 reads YSYEKL. The CDR3 has 14 amino acids. Germline trimming cut 4 bases from V and 3 bases from J; bases unmatched to any gene: 6. The chain couples TRBV4-1 to TRBJ2-7, with 7 bases that match TRBD1. This receptor was identified in a human donor in a cohort sampled during active COVID-19. The source material was peripheral blood. The CDR3 DNA is TGCGCCAGCAGCCCCTTCGGACAGGTCTACGAGCAGTACTTC. The encoded protein is CASSPFGQVYEQYF.